This record concerns one T cell receptor beta chain sequence. Per the original methods: Nucleated cell number was recorded as an estimate derived from reference gene primer amplification. Clones were sequenced by immunoSEQ multiplex PCR, and TCRdb holds only the in-frame ones, with some missing. The DNA was the basis for D and trimming; V, J and clone size are from that table. This repertoire shows around 23,000 clones, around 82% found once; its top ten account for roughly 7%. The data were obtained in a study of blood T cell repertoires in COVID-19. Across the whole study: PBMCs, B-cell-depleted T cells, or T cells provided the cDNA or gDNA that made up the material.

The CDR3 sequence is 15 residues long. Trimming cost V 7 bases and J 0 bases, with 10 bases left between them. Germline CDR1 reads MNHEY; CDR2 reads SMNVEV (reference sequence). The sequencing sample was made of peripheral blood. This chain joins TRBV27 and TRBJ1-6; D call uncertain. This clonotype was obtained from a human donor in a cohort sampled during active COVID-19. CDR3 sequence (DNA): TGTGCCAGCATGACCGGGAGCTCCTATAATTCACCCCTCCACTTT. Its protein is CASMTGSSYNSPLHF.